These T cell receptor beta chains were read from a single sample in a study of CD8+ T cells in alopecia areata. Assay: immunoSEQ multiplex PCR; the TCRdb copy retains only in-frame clones and omits some. The table records 30,000 to 40,000 clones, 60% to 85% of them present only once. Sequenced material: NKG2D-low CD8+ T cells sorted from blood. These receptors were obtained from a human donor with alopecia areata. CDR3s include the opening cysteine and the closing phenylalanine or tryptophan. A D gene is named only where the DNA matches it firmly. For some rows the clone size is stated as once, few or many, or as a class when expanded; others skip it.

>-|medium-sized|TRBJ2-3|TRBV28
TGTGCCAGCAGTTCAGTGGGGGCCCCGGGAGATACGCAGTATTTT
CASSSVGAPGDTQYF
>-|-|TRBJ2-1|TRBV4-1
TGCGCCAGCAGCCAAGGGACCTTTGGCAATGAGCAGTTCTTC
CASSQGTFGNEQFF
>-|-|TRBJ1-2|TRBV7-9
TGTGCCAGCAGCTTAGGACCAGATGGCTACACCTTC
CASSLGPDGYTF
>-|-|TRBJ2-7|TRBV29-1
TGCAGCGTGAGGGACGGGTACGAGCAGTACTTC
CSVRDGYEQYF
>TRBD2|once|TRBJ2-2|TRBV27
TGTGCCAGCAGAGGACTAGCGGGAGGGAACACCGGGGAGCTGTTTTTT
CASRGLAGGNTGELFF
>-|-|TRBJ2-6|TRBV27
TGTGCCAGCAGTTATCAGGGGACTTCTGGGGCCAACGTCCTGACTTTC
CASSYQGTSGANVLTF
>TRBD1|few|TRBJ2-5|TRBV15
TGTGCCACCAGCAGAGATGGGACAGAAGAGACCCAGTACTTC
CATSRDGTEETQYF
>-|-|TRBJ2-7|TRBV27
TGTGCCAGCAGTTTTTCAGGTTACTCCTACGAGCAGTACTTC
CASSFSGYSYEQYF
>-|-|TRBJ2-6|TRBV6-4
TGTGCCAGCAGTGTCACAGGGTCTGGGGCCAACGTCCTGACTTTC
CASSVTGSGANVLTF
>-|once|TRBJ1-1|TRBV29-1
TGTGGAGCGCGGGCCCGGAACACTGAAGCTTTCTTT
CGARARNTEAFF
>-|-|TRBJ2-5|TRBV6-6
TGTGCCAGCAGTCGGGACGAGCGGGAGACCCAGTACTTC
CASSRDERETQYF
>-|-|TRBJ2-1|TRBV23-1
TGCGCCAGCAGTCATGTGCGTATCGACAATGAGCAGTTCTTC
CASSHVRIDNEQFF
>-|-|TRBJ2-5|TRBV4-2
TGTGCCAGCAGCCAGGGGCCGGGACCGCCACAAGAGACCCAGTACTTC
CASSQGPGPPQETQYF
>TRBD1|once|TRBJ1-1|TRBV27
TGTGCCAGCTCACCGCGACAGGGGTGGGACACTGAAGCTTTCTTT
CASSPRQGWDTEAFF
>TRBD2|-|TRBJ2-5|TRBV5-1
TGCGCCAGCAGCCCGGGGACTAGCGGGGGAAGTCAAGAGACCCAGTACTTC
CASSPGTSGGSQETQYF
>-|-|TRBJ2-4|TRBV7-8
TGTGCCAGCAGCTTAGGGGGCACGGACATTCAGTACTTC
CASSLGGTDIQYF
>-|-|TRBJ1-2|TRBV7-2
TGTGCCAGCAGCTTAGATCGGGACCTCTATGGCTACACCTTC
CASSLDRDLYGYTF
>-|-|TRBJ2-3|TRBV5-6
TGTGCCAGCAGAACCGGGACCTACACAGATACGCAGTATTTT
CASRTGTYTDTQYF
>-|-|TRBJ2-1|TRBV11-2
TGTGCCAGCAGCTTAATTGGGGGGGACAGCTCCTACAATGAGCAGTTCTTC
CASSLIGGDSSYNEQFF
>-|-|TRBJ1-4|TRBV29-1
TGCAGCGCCCGGCCTGTATCCGCGGAAAAACTGTTTTTT
CSARPVSAEKLFF
>-|-|TRBJ2-1|TRBV30
TGTGCCTGGATCCCACCCGATGGACACAGCTTTCAGACACGTGAGCAGTTCTTC
CAWIPPDGHSFQTREQFF
>TRBD1|-|TRBJ2-7|TRBV10-2
TGCGCCAGTCAGCAGACAGGGGGCTACGAGCAGTACTTC
CASQQTGGYEQYF
>-|-|TRBJ2-6|TRBV4-3
TGCGCCAGCAGCCAAGAATTGTCCTCTGGGGCCAACGTCCTGACTTTC
CASSQELSSGANVLTF
>TRBD2|few|TRBJ2-5|TRBV7-2
TGTGCCAGCAGCTTAAGCGGGGGGGCGATCCAGTACTTC
CASSLSGGAIQYF
>-|-|TRBJ1-1|TRBV6-5
TGTGCCAGCAGTTATATCCGGGGTCACACTGAAGCTTTCTTT
CASSYIRGHTEAFF
>-|-|TRBJ2-3|TRBV27
TGTGCCAGCAGTTTCGGAGTATCCCGCACAGATACGCAGTATTTT
CASSFGVSRTDTQYF
>-|-|TRBJ1-1|TRBV7-6
TGTGCCAGCAGCCGAAGGGAGGGAATGATGAACACTGAAGCTTTCTTT
CASSRREGMMNTEAFF
>-|-|TRBJ2-5|TRBV10-2
TGCGCCAGCAGTCCAGGGAATCAAGAGACCCAGTACTTC
CASSPGNQETQYF
>-|-|TRBJ2-2|TRBV4-3
TGCGCCAGCAGCCAAGATTTAGGGGCGGGCACCGGGGAGCTGTTTTTT
CASSQDLGAGTGELFF
>TRBD1|-|TRBJ1-5|TRBV27
TGTGCCAGCAGATTGACAGGGGACCAGCCCCAGCATTTT
CASRLTGDQPQHF
>-|-|TRBJ2-7|TRBV4-2
TGTGCCAGCAGCCAAGATCCGGCAGGTTCCACCTACGAGCAGTACTTC
CASSQDPAGSTYEQYF
>-|-|TRBJ2-7|TRBV7-9
TGTGCCAGCAGCCTTCAGGAGGGCGAGCAGTACTTC
CASSLQEGEQYF
>-|-|TRBJ2-3|TRBV29-1
TGCAGCGTTGAGGACATAAAACCAAGCACAGATACGCAGTATTTT
CSVEDIKPSTDTQYF
>TRBD2|-|TRBJ2-7|TRBV18
TGTGCCAGCTCACCACCTAGCGGGGGGGTCTACGAGCAGTACTTC
CASSPPSGGVYEQYF
>TRBD1|-|TRBJ2-7|TRBV2
TGTGCCAGCAGTGAGAGAGGGGGCGCTTCCCTCGAGCAGTACTTC
CASSERGGASLEQYF
>TRBD2|-|TRBJ2-7|TRBV27
TGTGCCAGCAGTCTTAGCGGGAGTTTCTACGAGCAGTACTTC
CASSLSGSFYEQYF
>-|-|TRBJ1-1|TRBV29-1
TGCAGCGTTGTCCTGAACACTGAAGCCTTCTTT
CSVVLNTEAFF
>TRBD1|-|TRBJ2-7|TRBV7-8
TGTGCCAGCAGCTCCCTACCACTCCCCGGTACAGGGGGTTCCTTC
CASSSLPLPGTGGSF
>TRBD1|-|TRBJ2-7|TRBV29-1
TGCAGCGTTAAACAGGGGGGCTCCTACGAGCAGTACTTC
CSVKQGGSYEQYF
>TRBD1|-|TRBJ2-3|TRBV6-4
TGTGCCAGCAGTGACTCGACAGGGCCCGGGGATACGCAGTATTTT
CASSDSTGPGDTQYF
>TRBD2|-|TRBJ2-1|TRBV27
TGTGCCAGCAGTTTTCGGCTAGCGGCCTACAATGAGCAGTTCTTC
CASSFRLAAYNEQFF
>-|-|TRBJ2-6|TRBV15
TGTGCCACCAGCAGAGACGACAGCTCTGGGGCCAACGTCCTGACTTTC
CATSRDDSSGANVLTF
>TRBD2|-|TRBJ2-1|TRBV19
TGTGCCAGTAGTGCGACTAGCGGGATTGAGCAGTTCTTC
CASSATSGIEQFF
>-|once|TRBJ1-1|TRBV15
TGTGCCACCAGCAGAGAAAGACAGAACACTGAAGCTTTCTTT
CATSRERQNTEAFF
>-|-|TRBJ2-7|TRBV5-1
TGCGCCAGCAGCGATTACAGGGTCGAGCAGTACTTC
CASSDYRVEQYF
>-|once|TRBJ2-5|TRBV27
TGTGCCAGCAGTTTAGGGGGCCGGGCCCAAGAGACCCAGTACTTC
CASSLGGRAQETQYF
>-|-|TRBJ1-2|TRBV29-1
TGCAGCGTTGCTAGACAGGACTATGGCTACACCTTC
CSVARQDYGYTF
>TRBD2|-|TRBJ2-3|TRBV27
TGTGCCAGCAGTTTATCGGCGCTAGCGGGTTCCACAGATACGCAGTATTTT
CASSLSALAGSTDTQYF
>-|many|TRBJ2-7|TRBV5-4
TGTGCCAGCAGCTCCAGGGTTAGCGACGAGCAGTACTTC
CASSSRVSDEQYF
>TRBD2|-|TRBJ2-7|TRBV4-3
TGCGCCAGCAGCCAAGATTTCCTAGCGGGGTCCTACGAGCAGTACTTC
CASSQDFLAGSYEQYF
>-|-|TRBJ2-7|TRBV30
TGTGCCTGGAGTTACGGCAGTTCCTACGAGCAGTACTTC
CAWSYGSSYEQYF
>-|-|TRBJ2-5|TRBV5-1
TGCGCCAGCAGCTTGGATTCTTTCGACAGGTTGGGGGAAGAGACCCAGTACTTC
CASSLDSFDRLGEETQYF
>TRBD1|-|TRBJ2-7|TRBV27
TGTGCCAGCAGTTTATCCCCAGGGGGCTACGAGCAGTACTTC
CASSLSPGGYEQYF
>-|-|TRBJ2-7|TRBV29-1
TGCAGCGTTGAAGACCGTTACGAGCAGTACTTC
CSVEDRYEQYF
>-|-|TRBJ2-1|TRBV6-4
TGTGCCAGCAGTCATCAACCATCCGGGGACAATGAGCAGTTCTTC
CASSHQPSGDNEQFF
>-|few|TRBJ2-5|TRBV23-1
TGCGCCAGCAGTCGGGGGATTGGGGTGTGGAGGGAGACCCAGTACTTC
CASSRGIGVWRETQYF
>-|-|TRBJ2-1|TRBV7-9
TGTGCCAGCAGCTGGTTTGGAGATGAGCAGTTCTTC
CASSWFGDEQFF
>TRBD1|-|TRBJ1-2|TRBV6-5
TGTGCCAGCAGTGGCCCGGGACAGGGTACGGGTGGCTACACCTTC
CASSGPGQGTGGYTF
>-|-|TRBJ2-5|TRBV7-8
TGTGCCAGCAGCTCACAAGAGACCCAGTACTTC
CASSSQETQYF